The T cell receptor beta chain described here comes from a study of blood T cell repertoires in COVID-19. This CDR3 spans 14 amino acids. Germline CDR1 MNHEY, CDR2 SVGEGT. The germline V and J ends were trimmed by 0 bases and 5 bases, with 11 bases remaining between them. Measured with immunoSEQ multiplex PCR; TCRdb has only the in-frame clones, and not every one. The sample lists about 380,000 clones; around 87% were seen once. Assignment of participants to cohorts was predicated upon participant-reported clinical history. This rearrangement joins TRBV6-2 or TRBV6-3 to TRBJ2-7, with a weak D call TRBD1 (6 bases). This receptor was obtained from a man aged 30 to 45 who had recovered from COVID-19. Sequenced sample: PBMCs or T cells enriched from blood (not recorded which). Written as DNA, the CDR3 is TGTGCCAGCAGTTACTCTCAGGGGCCCCACGAGCAGTACTTC. Its translation is CASSYSQGPHEQYF.